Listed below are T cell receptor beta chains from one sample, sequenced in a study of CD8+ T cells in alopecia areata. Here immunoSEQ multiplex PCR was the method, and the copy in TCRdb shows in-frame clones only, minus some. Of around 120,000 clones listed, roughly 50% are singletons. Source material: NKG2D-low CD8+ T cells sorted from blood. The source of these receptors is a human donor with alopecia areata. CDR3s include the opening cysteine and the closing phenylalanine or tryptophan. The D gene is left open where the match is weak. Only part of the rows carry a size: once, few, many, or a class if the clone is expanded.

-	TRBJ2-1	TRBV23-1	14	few	TGCGCCAGCAGTCTGACAACCACCTACAATGAGCAGTTCTTC	CASSLTTTYNEQFF
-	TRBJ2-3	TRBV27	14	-	TGTGCCAGCAGTATTCAGGGGTTCACAGATACGCAGTATTTT	CASSIQGFTDTQYF
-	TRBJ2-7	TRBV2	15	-	TGTGCCAGCAGTGGAGGGACCGGGACACTCTACGAGCAGTACTTC	CASSGGTGTLYEQYF
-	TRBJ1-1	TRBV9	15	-	TGTGCCAGCAGCGTAGCTCCAGGCCCGAACACTGAAGCTTTCTTT	CASSVAPGPNTEAFF
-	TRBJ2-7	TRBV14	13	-	TGTGCCAGCAGCCAAACCTTAGCCTACGAGCAGTACTTC	CASSQTLAYEQYF
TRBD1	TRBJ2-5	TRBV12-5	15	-	TGTGCTAGTGGTTACGGGACAGGGGATAAGGAGACCCAGTACTTC	CASGYGTGDKETQYF
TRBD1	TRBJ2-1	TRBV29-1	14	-	TGCAGCGTTGAAAATAGGGACAGGGTGGGGGAGCAGTTCTTC	CSVENRDRVGEQFF
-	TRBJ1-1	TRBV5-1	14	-	TGCGCCAGCAGCTTGGAAATAGAGAACACTGAAGCTTTCTTT	CASSLEIENTEAFF
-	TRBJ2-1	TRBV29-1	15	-	TGCAGCGTTGATACCAGGGAACTCTCCTACAATGAGCAGTTCTTC	CSVDTRELSYNEQFF
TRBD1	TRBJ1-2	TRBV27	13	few	TGTGCCAGCAGTTTGGGACAGGGGAATGGCTACACCTTC	CASSLGQGNGYTF
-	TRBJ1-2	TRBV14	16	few	TGTGCCAGCAGCCAAGAATACGGGACCCGGTCTTATGGCTACACCTTC	CASSQEYGTRSYGYTF
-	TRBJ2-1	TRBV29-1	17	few	TGCAGCGTTGAAGATCGGGTGGACACGGCCACAGGCGATGAGCAGTTCTTC	CSVEDRVDTATGDEQFF
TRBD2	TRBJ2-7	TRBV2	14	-	TGTGCCAGCAGTGTATCAGCGGGATCCTACGAGCAGTACTTC	CASSVSAGSYEQYF
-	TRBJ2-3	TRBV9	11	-	TGTGCCAGCAGCGCAACAGATACGCAGTATTTT	CASSATDTQYF
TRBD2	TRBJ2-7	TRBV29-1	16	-	TGCAGCGTTGAAGAGGGTTTGGAGCGGGGGGCCTACGAGCAGTACTTC	CSVEEGLERGAYEQYF
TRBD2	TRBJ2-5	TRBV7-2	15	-	TGTGCCAGCAGCTTAGTGGGAGCGGGGGCGGAGACCCAGTACTTC	CASSLVGAGAETQYF
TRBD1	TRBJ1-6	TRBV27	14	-	TGTGCCAGCAGGGTAGGGGGCGATAATTCACCCCTCCACTTT	CASRVGGDNSPLHF
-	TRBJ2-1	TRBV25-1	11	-	TGTGCCAGCAGTGATCGTATGAAGCAGTTCTTC	CASSDRMKQFF
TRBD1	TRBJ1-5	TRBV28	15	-	TGTGCCAGCAGGGGAGGGGGCGAGAGCAATCAGCCCCAGCATTTT	CASRGGGESNQPQHF
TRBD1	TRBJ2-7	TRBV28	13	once	TGTACCTCAGGGGGAATGAGGTCCTACGAGCAGTACTTC	CTSGGMRSYEQYF
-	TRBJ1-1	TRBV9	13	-	TGTGCCAGCAGCCCAGGGGTAGCCACTGAAGCTTTCTTT	CASSPGVATEAFF
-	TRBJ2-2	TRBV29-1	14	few	TGCAGCGTTGACCCCGGGGCGAACACCGGGGAGCTGTTTTTT	CSVDPGANTGELFF
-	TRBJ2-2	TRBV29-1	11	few	TGCAGCGCCATGTCCCACGGGGAGCTGTTTTTT	CSAMSHGELFF
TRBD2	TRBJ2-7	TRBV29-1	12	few	TGCAGCGTGGAGACTAGCCTCCACGAGCAGTACTTC	CSVETSLHEQYF
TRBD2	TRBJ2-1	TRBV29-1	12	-	TGCAGCGGAACACTAGCGATGGATGAGCAGTTCTTC	CSGTLAMDEQFF
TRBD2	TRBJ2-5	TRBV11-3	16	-	TGTGCCAGCAGCTTCCGGACTAGCGGGGGCAAAGAGACCCAGTACTTC	CASSFRTSGGKETQYF
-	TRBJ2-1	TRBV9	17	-	TGTGCCAGCAGCTTCCAGGATAGCGGTCGCTCCTACAATGAGCAGTTCTTC	CASSFQDSGRSYNEQFF
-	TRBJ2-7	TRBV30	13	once	TGTGCCTGGAGTCGGCCAGAGCTCTACGAGCAGTACTTC	CAWSRPELYEQYF
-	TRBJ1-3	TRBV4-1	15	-	TGCGCCAGCAGCCAAGATCCCGGGGCTGGAAACACCATATATTTT	CASSQDPGAGNTIYF
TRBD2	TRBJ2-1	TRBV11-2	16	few	TGTGCCAGCAGCTCCCTGACTAGCGGGAGCGGCGATGAGCAGTTCTTC	CASSSLTSGSGDEQFF
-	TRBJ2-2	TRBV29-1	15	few	TGCAGCGTTGTCGACGGGAAGACGAACACCGGGGAGCTGTTTTTT	CSVVDGKTNTGELFF